This T cell receptor beta chain was identified in a study of T cells in Graves' hyperthyroidism and ophthalmopathy. General study findings and limits: Blood also showed most of the thyroid clonotypes that were expanded above 0.001. The model made its ophthalmopathy prediction, and onset followed a median around 6.5 months later.

RNA transcripts provided the source from which TCR beta CDR3 regions were amplified. Carried out on the TCR CDR3, a first-round RT-PCR used the HTBI primer set. A single record per CDR3 protein comes from TCRdb applying MiXCR to the multiplex PCR reads. The table includes about 300,000 distinct CDR3 sequences, less than 20% detected once. The length of the CDR3 is 15 residues. With 7 bases removed from V and 4 bases from J, the gap between germline ends came to 20 bases. The germline gives CDR1 SGDLS, CDR2 YYNGEE. In this sample, this clonotype turned up many times. Its antigen is unidentified. V and J are TRBV9 and TRBJ2-5; D not certain. Specimen: blood. The clonotype was recovered from a man aged 50 to 59 with Graves' ophthalmopathy. This CDR3 reads CASAPTPEWGETQYF. CDR3 sequence (DNA): TGTGCCAGCGCCCCGACCCCAGAATGGGGAGAGACCCAGTACTTC.